This TCR beta chain derives from a study of blood T cell repertoires in COVID-19. Study summary: COVID-19 samples from acute and convalescent phases originated in the United States, Italy and Spain. Sources were T cells, B-cell-depleted T cells, or PBMCs; the material itself was cDNA or gDNA.

Looked up from germline, CDR1 is SNHLY and CDR2 is FYNNEI. V was cut by 2 bases and J by 2 bases, with 16 bases left in between. The length of the CDR3 is 17 residues. Methods used by the authors: Nucleated cell number was recorded as an estimate derived from reference gene primer amplification. Produced via immunoSEQ multiplex PCR; TCRdb's table is partial and in-frame only. That table gives V, J and clone size, and the DNA gave D and trimming. This sample has roughly 80,000 clones, with 84% found just once. This TCR came from a human donor in a cohort sampled during active COVID-19. The J gene is TRBJ2-1, the V gene TRBV2, with D unresolved. Sequencing was done on a sample of peripheral blood. CDR3 bases: TGTGCCAGCAGTGAAAATCCCGGCGGCTCTACCTACAATGAGCAGTTCTTC. This gives the protein CASSENPGGSTYNEQFF.